The 13 T cell receptor beta chains reported below all come from one sample, sequenced in a study of CD8 T cells in Susac syndrome. With random hexamers, reverse transcription was performed on roughly 0.45 to 1 ug of RNA. TCRdb re-analysed the immunoSEQ multiplex PCR reads in MiXCR, keeping a single row per CDR3 protein. Of 180,000 or so distinct CDR3 sequences in the sample, roughly 94% were seen once. Sequencing input: CD4+ T cells from PBMCs. The receptors were sampled from a human donor with Susac syndrome.

V gene TRBV9 combines with J gene TRBJ1-2, with 7 positions matching TRBD1. The CDR3 runs to 15 residues. The V gene's germline CDR1 is SGDLS and CDR2 YYNGEE. Germline trimming cut 3 bases from V and 2 bases from J; bases unmatched to any gene: 7. This chain's CDR3 is CASSALGRGNYGYTF. In DNA form, the CDR3 reads TGTGCCAGCAGCGCCCTAGGCAGGGGGAACTATGGCTACACCTTC.

Here the CDR3 DNA reads TGTGCCTGGAGTGTACCGGGAACCGCGAACACCGGGGAGCTGTTTTTT. This translates into CAWSVPGTANTGELFF. The chain combines TRBV30 with TRBJ2-2; TRBD2 is a possible D gene (5 bases). V lost 0 bases and J lost 0, with 11 bases in between. This CDR3 is built from 16 residues. The germline gives CDR1 GTSNPN, CDR2 SVGIG (reference sequence).

The genes are TRBV1 and TRBJ2-2; TRBD1 is the table's D call and was not checked against the DNA. TRBV1 is described as a pseudogene. This CDR3 spans 18 amino acids. CDR3 in DNA: TGCACCAGCAGCCAAGACCGGGGTGAACAGGACAACACCGGGGAGCTGTTTTTT. Amino acids: CTSSQDRGEQDNTGELFF.

The chain is built from TRBV28 and TRBJ1-6; unclear D gene. The germline gives CDR1 MDHEN, CDR2 SYDVKM. This CDR3 region has 10 residues. Trimming left V 6 bases short and J 14 bases short, with 8 bases between. CDR3 nucleotides: TGTGCCAGCAGCTCTGATACCCTCCACTTT. It specifies CASSSDTLHF.

This clonotype was found a few times. The V gene is TRBV6-2 or TRBV6-3, the J gene TRBJ2-2, with 9 positions matching TRBD1. CDR1 MNHEY and CDR2 SVGEGT come from the germline V gene. V dropped 6 bases and J dropped 7; count of bases not matched to a gene: 6. This CDR3 comprises 14 residues. The CDR3 DNA sequence: TGTGCCAGCAGCCCGGGACAGGGTCACGGGGAGCTGTTTTTT. Protein product: CASSPGQGHGELFF.

This sequence joins TRBV7-2 and TRBJ1-4, with D perhaps matching TRBD1 (5 bases). CDR3 length equals 16 residues. The germline V gene encodes CDR1 SGHTA and CDR2 FQGNSA. With 5 bases removed from V and 8 bases from J, the gap between germline ends came to 21 bases. The CDR3 coding sequence is TGTGCCAGCAGCCCGGCATTACGGGGGGAAGGAGAAAAACTGTTTTTT. Its protein is CASSPALRGEGEKLFF.

The chain carries TRBV11-2 and TRBJ2-2; D is uncertain. Germline V CDR1 and CDR2: SGHAT, FQNNGV. The CDR3 is made up of 15 amino acids. Trimming removed 1 base from V and 2 bases from J, with 8 bases in between. The CDR3 DNA reads as TGTGCCAGCAGCTTAGGGCCGAGAAACACCGGGGAGCTGTTTTTT. It encodes CASSLGPRNTGELFF.

The chain has TRBV2 and TRBJ1-5; 8 bases agree with TRBD1. Trimming cost V 5 bases and J 6 bases; bases outside gene matches: 6. The CDR3 is 14 residues long. Germline V gene sequence: CDR1 SNHLY, CDR2 FYNNEI. CDR3 in DNA: TGTGCCAGCAGTCAGGACAGGGATGCTCAGCCCCAGCATTTT. Protein sequence: CASSQDRDAQPQHF.

The V gene is TRBV5-4, the J gene TRBJ2-1; 14 nucleotides line up with TRBD2. V lost 4 bases to trimming and J lost 0 bases; unmatched junction nucleotides: 0. The CDR3 loop spans 16 amino acids. The germline CDR1 and CDR2 sequences are SGHNT and YYREEE (reference sequence). In DNA, the CDR3 is TGTGCCAGCAGCGGGACTAGCGGGGGCTCCTACAATGAGCAGTTCTTC. It specifies CASSGTSGGSYNEQFF.

This chain connects TRBV14 to TRBJ2-3; maybe TRBD2 (6 bases). Between the trimmed V and J ends, which lost 2 bases and 1 base, there was a span of 10 bases. Germline V gene data show CDR1 as SGHDN and CDR2 as FVKESK. The CDR3 loop spans 15 amino acids. DNA for the CDR3: TGTGCCAGCAGCCAAAACACGGGGGGCACAGATACGCAGTATTTT. Amino acids: CASSQNTGGTDTQYF.

CDR3 DNA: TGTGCCACCGGACTTCCCGACAGGGGGCCGAATGAGCAGTTCTTC. Amino acid sequence: CATGLPDRGPNEQFF. The chain recombines TRBV28 with TRBJ2-1, with 10 bases fitting TRBD1. The trim removed 10 bases at V and 7 bases at J, leaving 13 bases unmatched. CDR1 and CDR2 from the germline V gene are MDHEN and SYDVKM. This CDR3 has 15 residues. Full variable domain (remainder filled in from reference TRBV28 and TRBJ2-1): DVKVTQSSRYLVKRTGEKVFLECVQDMDHENMFWYRQDPGLGLRLIYFSYDVKMKEKGDIPEGYSVSREKKERFSLILESASTNQTSMYLCATGLPDRGPNEQFFGPGTRLTVL.

The chain combines TRBV2 with TRBJ2-1; TRBD1 aligns across 8 bases. The CDR3 is 15 residues long. The trim removed 8 bases at V and 7 bases at J, leaving 13 bases unmatched. Germline loops: CDR1 SNHLY, CDR2 FYNNEI. This CDR3 is CASARRGQERNEQFF. For the CDR3, the DNA is TGTGCCAGCGCCCGGCGGGGACAGGAAAGGAATGAGCAGTTCTTC. Together with reference TRBV2 and TRBJ2-1, the CDR3 gives the full variable domain: EPEVTQTPSHQVTQMGQEVILRCVPISNHLYFYWYRQILGQKVEFLVSFYNNEISEKSEIFDDQFSVERPDGSNFTLKIRSTKLEDSAMYFCASARRGQERNEQFFGPGTRLTVL.

The chain employs TRBV11-2 and TRBJ2-1; the D is unclear. Germline CDR1 SGHAT, CDR2 FQNNGV. Between the trimmed V and J ends, which lost 5 bases and 9 bases, there was a span of 11 bases. CDR3 length: 12 amino acids. The CDR3 reads CASSHLSGEQFF. For the CDR3, the DNA is TGTGCCAGCAGCCACCTCTCCGGTGAGCAGTTCTTC.